Detailed here is one T cell receptor beta chain. Its specific antigen is unknown. No clone much larger than this one lies a single base away; base qualities are absent. The time point label on this specimen signifies: less than 25 weeks on oral tofacitinib. Taken with the paper, the label for treatment or condition translates to: oral pan-JAK inhibitor, 5-10 mg twice daily. Lesional scalp punch biopsies and peripheral blood were collected from alopecia areata patients. PBMCs were isolated by density centrifugation and stained for CD3, CD4 and CD8, after which CD4+ and CD8+ T cells were sorted on a FACSAria. The data were taken from a study of CD8+ T cells in alopecia areata listed by TCRdb under 2018. For the study in its entirety: Treated patients were enrolled in an open-label pilot trial of oral tofacitinib, 5 to 10 mg twice daily, for moderate-to-severe alopecia areata. High-throughput TCRbeta sequencing was used to examine T cell clonal expansion in alopecia areata in both the C3H/HeJ mouse model and human patients. Patients stayed on tofacitinib for 6 to 18 months and then had 6 months of follow-up off drug so that delayed response and recurrence could be assessed. Scalp clonality was compared among normal scalp (n=4), patchy alopecia areata scalp (n=8), and alopecia totalis/universalis scalp (n=8). On the human side, TCRbeta sequencing was run on scalp tissue and on sorted CD4+ and CD8+ peripheral blood T cells from healthy controls and from alopecia areata patients with either patchy or totalis/universalis disease. Disease severity in treated patients was measured with the SALT score, which quantifies the percentage of affected scalp surface area. Biopsies were taken from tofacitinib-treated patients at baseline and at 4 and 24 weeks of treatment, and a later scalp biopsy was taken in several of the tofacitinib-treated patients. Amplification of TCRbeta CDR3 regions was done by immunoSEQ multiplex PCR using 35 Vbeta forward primers and 13 Jbeta reverse primers. RNA was obtained with the PAXgene miRNA kit for fixed scalp, the miRNeasy kit for PBMCs, and the RNeasy kit for mouse skin. The study at large found these results: Many expanded lesional clones were found to persist in scalp and blood during tofacitinib treatment, and relapse after treatment cessation may be partly explained by this persistence. TCR sequences shared between patients were less clear than in mice, possibly partly because of HLA diversity in the patient population. Lesional scalp, especially in alopecia totalis/universalis, showed higher clonality and more expanded CD8+ clones than normal scalp, suggesting antigenic drive. Unlike mouse skin, where gammadelta T cells dominate, normal human skin contains resident alphabeta T cells that get sequenced too, which complicates analysis of the scalp TCR repertoire. Tofacitinib significantly decreased scalp clonality and the number of expanded CD8+ clones among the top 100 scalp clones. The treated cohort was small, with a single nonresponder, so links between baseline CD8+ expansion and response need larger studies.

The method behind the library was the immunoSEQ multiplex PCR assay. RNA was extracted from all samples and reverse transcribed into cDNA, which served as template for TCR sequencing. First-strand cDNA was synthesized with SuperScript III using a 2:1 mix of oligo-dT and random hexamers. A synthetic immune receptor repertoire was used to assess amplification bias, and residual bias was removed computationally. The source study handled its data this way. Raw reads were preprocessed to remove errors, and CDR3 was defined by IMGT conventions from the conserved cysteine to phenylalanine. Clonality was computed as 1 minus the Shannon entropy, with the entropy normalized by log2 of the number of productive unique TCRs. Whether each scalp clone was CD4 or CD8 was inferred by checking scalp TCRbeta sequences against the CD4 and CD8 repertoires from sorted blood. TCRdb holds this immuneACCESS table with in-frame rearrangements only. Some clones are missing; in checked studies, unresolved V genes explain under half, and the rest has no known cause. That table furnishes V, J and clone size, whereas the DNA furnished D and trimming. The sample yields 190,000 or so clones; roughly 64% were counted once. The ten largest account for roughly 13% of the sample.

CDR1 and CDR2, per the germline V gene, are SGHRS and YFSETQ. Trimming leaves V shorter by 3 bases and J shorter by 2 bases, with the junction holding 4 bases beyond the gene matches. The CDR3 measures 14 amino acids from cysteine to phenylalanine. Of the read, only the CDR3 DNA is kept; its 42 bases are in frame from base 1. This clonotype originated in a human donor with alopecia areata. The chain is assembled from TRBV5-1 and TRBJ2-7, with 8 middle bases fitting TRBD1. The specimen comprised CD8+ T cells sorted from blood, sampled at week 24, from a patient treated with tofacitinib. The DNA sequence is given as TGCGCCAGCAGCTCCCGGACAGGGCCCTACGAGCAGTACTTC. It encodes CASSSRTGPYEQYF. This CDR3, with the reference TRBV5-1 and TRBJ2-7 proteins standing in past its ends, gives the full variable domain KAGVTQTPRYLIKTRGQQVTLSCSPISGHRSVSWYQQTPGQGLQFLFEYFSETQRNKGNFPGRFSGRQFSNSRSEMNVSTLELGDSALYLCASSSRTGPYEQYFGPGTRLTVT.